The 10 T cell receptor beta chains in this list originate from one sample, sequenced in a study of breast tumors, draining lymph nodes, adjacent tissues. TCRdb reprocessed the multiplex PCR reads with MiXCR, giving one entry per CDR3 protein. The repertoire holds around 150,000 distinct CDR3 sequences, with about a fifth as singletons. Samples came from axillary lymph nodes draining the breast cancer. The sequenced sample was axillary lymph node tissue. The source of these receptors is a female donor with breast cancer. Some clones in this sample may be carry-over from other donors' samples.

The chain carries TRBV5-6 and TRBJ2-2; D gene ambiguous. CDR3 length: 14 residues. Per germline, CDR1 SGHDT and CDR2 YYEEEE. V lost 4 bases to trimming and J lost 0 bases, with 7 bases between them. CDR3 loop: CASSHRANTGELFF. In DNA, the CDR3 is TGTGCCAGCAGCCATAGGGCGAACACCGGGGAGCTGTTTTTT.

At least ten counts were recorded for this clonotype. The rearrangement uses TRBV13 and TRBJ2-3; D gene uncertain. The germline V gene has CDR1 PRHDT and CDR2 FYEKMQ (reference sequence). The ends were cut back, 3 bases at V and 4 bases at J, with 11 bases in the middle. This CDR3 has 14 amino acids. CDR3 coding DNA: TGTGCCAGCAGCTTGCGCCGACTCCCAGATACGCAGTATTTT. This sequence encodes CASSLRRLPDTQYF.

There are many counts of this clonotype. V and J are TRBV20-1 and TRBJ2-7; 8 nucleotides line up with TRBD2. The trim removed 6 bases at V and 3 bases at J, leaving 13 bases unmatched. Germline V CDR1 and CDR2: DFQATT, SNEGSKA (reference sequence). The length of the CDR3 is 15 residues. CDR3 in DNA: TGCAGTGCAATTTTAGCCGGGAGGGGAAACTACGAGCAGTACTTC. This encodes CSAILAGRGNYEQYF.

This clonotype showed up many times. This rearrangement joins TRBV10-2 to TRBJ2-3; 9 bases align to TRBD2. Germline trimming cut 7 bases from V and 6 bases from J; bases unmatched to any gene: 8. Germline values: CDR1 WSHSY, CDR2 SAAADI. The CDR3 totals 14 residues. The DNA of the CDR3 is TGCGCCAGCACCAGCGGGGGGCTGGGGGATACGCAGTATTTT. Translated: CASTSGGLGDTQYF.

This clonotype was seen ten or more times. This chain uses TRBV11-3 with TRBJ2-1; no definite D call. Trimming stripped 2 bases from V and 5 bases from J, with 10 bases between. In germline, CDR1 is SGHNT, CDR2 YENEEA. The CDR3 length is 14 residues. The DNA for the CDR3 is TGTGCCAGCAGCTTATATCCTCCGAACAATGAGCAGTTCTTC. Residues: CASSLYPPNNEQFF.

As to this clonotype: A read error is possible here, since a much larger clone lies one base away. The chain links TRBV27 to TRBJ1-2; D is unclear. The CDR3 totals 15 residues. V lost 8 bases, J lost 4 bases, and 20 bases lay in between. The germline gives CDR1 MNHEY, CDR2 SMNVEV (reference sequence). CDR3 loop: CASRPPVMISYGYTF. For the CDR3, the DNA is TGTGCCAGCCGACCCCCAGTGATGATATCCTATGGCTACACCTTC.

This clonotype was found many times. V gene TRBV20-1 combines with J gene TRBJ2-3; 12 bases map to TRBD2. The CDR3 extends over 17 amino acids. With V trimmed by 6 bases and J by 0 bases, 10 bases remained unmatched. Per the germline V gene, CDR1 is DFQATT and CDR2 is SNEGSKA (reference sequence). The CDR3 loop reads CSAPGRGLAGSTDTQYF. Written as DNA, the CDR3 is TGCAGTGCGCCAGGAAGGGGACTAGCGGGTAGCACAGATACGCAGTATTTT.

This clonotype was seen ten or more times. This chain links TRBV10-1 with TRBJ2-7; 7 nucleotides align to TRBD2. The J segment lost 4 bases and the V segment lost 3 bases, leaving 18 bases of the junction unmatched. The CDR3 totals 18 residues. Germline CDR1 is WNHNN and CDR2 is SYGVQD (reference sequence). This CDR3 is CASSDRAQVAGEEYEQYF. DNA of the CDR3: TGCGCCAGCAGTGACAGAGCTCAGGTTGCGGGAGAGGAATACGAGCAGTACTTC.

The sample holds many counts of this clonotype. CDR3 in DNA: TGCAGTGCTCTAGGGACTACCGCCTACGAGCAGTACTTC. This sequence encodes CSALGTTAYEQYF. The chain carries TRBV20-1 and TRBJ2-7, with 7 bases fitting TRBD2. The CDR3 consists of 13 residues. The V gene end was trimmed by 5 bases and the J gene end by 2 bases; junction bases not matched to a gene: 6. Germline CDR1 and CDR2: DFQATT and SNEGSKA (reference sequence).

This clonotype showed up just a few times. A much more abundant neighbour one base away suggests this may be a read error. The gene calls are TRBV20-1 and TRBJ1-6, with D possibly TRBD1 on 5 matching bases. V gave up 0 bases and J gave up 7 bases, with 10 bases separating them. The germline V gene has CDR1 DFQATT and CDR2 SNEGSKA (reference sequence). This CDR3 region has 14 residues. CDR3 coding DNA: TGCAGTGCTAGAGATCAGGGACTCAATTCACCCCTCCACTTT. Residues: CSARDQGLNSPLHF.